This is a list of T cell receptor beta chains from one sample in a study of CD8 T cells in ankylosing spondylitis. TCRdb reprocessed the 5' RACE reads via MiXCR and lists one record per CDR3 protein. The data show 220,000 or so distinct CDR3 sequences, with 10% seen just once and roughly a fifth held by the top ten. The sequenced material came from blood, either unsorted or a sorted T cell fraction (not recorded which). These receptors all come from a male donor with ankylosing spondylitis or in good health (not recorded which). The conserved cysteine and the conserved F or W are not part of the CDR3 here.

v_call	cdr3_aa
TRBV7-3	ASSPSASGATNTGELF
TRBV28	ASSLGVSNQPQH
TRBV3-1	ASSQEFGAGDPETQY
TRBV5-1	ASSGWDRASMAGELF
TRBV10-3	AISETGEQY
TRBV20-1	SAQLAGGGSYNEQF
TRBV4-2	ASSQNSGPQETQY
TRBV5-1	ASSLRQTNEQF
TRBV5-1	ASSFNRGEETQY
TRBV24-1	ATSDLEWAGRNEQF
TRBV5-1	ASSPGTDSGANVLT
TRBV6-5	ASSSFRGLSNTEAF
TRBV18	ASSSRGPRNTEAF
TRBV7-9	ASSLEYSGQPQH
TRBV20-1	SARGLAGETQY
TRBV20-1	SATHSSTDTQY
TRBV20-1	GGRVEANEKLF
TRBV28	ASSLGGQGYEQY
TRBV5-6	ASIPPGQITDTQY
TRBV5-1	ASSLTGGPGNTIY
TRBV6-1	ASSEQGGPLEQY
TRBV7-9	ASSSSTDYYGYT
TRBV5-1	ASSWSVETQY
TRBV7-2	ASSLDTGRDEQY
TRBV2	ASSWDGRNTEAF
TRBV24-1	ATSAAGTEAF
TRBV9	ASSVAKGLAGSYEQY
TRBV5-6	ASCRQGLGQETQY
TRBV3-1	ASSPLGGRRENTEAF
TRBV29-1	SATLGSQYGYT
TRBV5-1	ASSPSGQGNKETQY
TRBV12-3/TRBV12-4	ASTKSGLEQY
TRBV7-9	ASRRLELNEKLF
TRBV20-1	SAGRDIEAF
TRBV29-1	SVGTGRTNTEAF
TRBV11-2	ASSLRSFRQGGAETQY
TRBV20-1	SASQGVDQPQH
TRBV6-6	ASKSDLSEQY
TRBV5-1	ASSTGGGHEQY
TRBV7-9	ASSAGTATGELF
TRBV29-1	SVDGGSYYEQY
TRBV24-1	ATSDLGGTGEETQY
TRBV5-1	ASSFETSGGADEQF
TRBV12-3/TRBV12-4	ASTRTGEVDGYT
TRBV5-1	ASSAQGDTEAF
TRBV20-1	SALHNEYEQY
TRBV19	ASNGGPGTDTQY
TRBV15	ATSTFGATGVNDEQF
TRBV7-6	ASSLVATGGSYNSPLH
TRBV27	ASSPKAGGTLQGRETQY
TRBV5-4	ASSPGLLPFATYEQY
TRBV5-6	ASSLGLGDTQY
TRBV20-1	SALGQEVATNEKLF
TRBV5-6	ASSGLAGSADTQY
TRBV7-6	ASSLSQGGAHFTNYGYT